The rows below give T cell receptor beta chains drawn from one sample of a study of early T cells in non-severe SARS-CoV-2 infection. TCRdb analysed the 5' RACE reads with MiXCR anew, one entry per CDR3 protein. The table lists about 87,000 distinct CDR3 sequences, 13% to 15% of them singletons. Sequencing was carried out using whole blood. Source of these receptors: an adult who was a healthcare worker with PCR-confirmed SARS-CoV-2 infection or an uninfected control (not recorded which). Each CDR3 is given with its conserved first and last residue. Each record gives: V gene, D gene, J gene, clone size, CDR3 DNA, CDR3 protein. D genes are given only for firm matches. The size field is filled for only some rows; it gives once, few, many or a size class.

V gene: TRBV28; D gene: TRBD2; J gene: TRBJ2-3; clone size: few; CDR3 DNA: TGTGCCAGCAGTTTGTCGCCTAGCGGACTCACAGATACGCAGTATTTT; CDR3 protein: CASSLSPSGLTDTQYF
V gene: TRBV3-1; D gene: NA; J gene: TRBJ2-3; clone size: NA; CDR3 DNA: TGTGCCAGCAGCCAAGAAACCGGGACTGGGACAGATACGCAGTATTTT; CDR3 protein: CASSQETGTGTDTQYF
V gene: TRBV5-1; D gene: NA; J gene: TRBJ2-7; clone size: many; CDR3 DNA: TGCGCCAGCAGCTTTTACACCGACACCTACGAGCAGTACTTC; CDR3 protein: CASSFYTDTYEQYF
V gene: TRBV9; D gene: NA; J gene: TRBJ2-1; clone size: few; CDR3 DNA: TGTGCCAGCAGCGTAGGCGGGGGCTACTACAATGAGCAGTTCTTC; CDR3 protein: CASSVGGGYYNEQFF
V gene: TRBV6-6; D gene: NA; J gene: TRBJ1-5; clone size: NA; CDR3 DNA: TGTGCCAGCACCAACAGGGTCCATCAGCCCCAGCATTTT; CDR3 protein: CASTNRVHQPQHF
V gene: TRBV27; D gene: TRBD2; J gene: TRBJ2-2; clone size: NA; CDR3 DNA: TGTGCCAGCAGTTCCAAGACTAGCCCGAACACCGGGGAGCTGTTTTTT; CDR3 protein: CASSSKTSPNTGELFF
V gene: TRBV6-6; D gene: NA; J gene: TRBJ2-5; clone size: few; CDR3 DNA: TGTGCCAGCAGTTCTCGACACCCGAATACGGAGACCCAGTACTTC; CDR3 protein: CASSSRHPNTETQYF
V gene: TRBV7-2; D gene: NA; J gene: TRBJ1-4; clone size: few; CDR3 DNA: TGTGCCAGCAGCTTATCTACTCCTGAAAAACTGTTTTTT; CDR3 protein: CASSLSTPEKLFF
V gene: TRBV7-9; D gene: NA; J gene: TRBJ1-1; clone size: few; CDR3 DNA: TGTGCCAGCAGCTTGTCGGGGGACACTGAAGCTTTCTTT; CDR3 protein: CASSLSGDTEAFF
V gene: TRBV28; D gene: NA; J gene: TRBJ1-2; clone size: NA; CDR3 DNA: TGTGCCAGCAGGACTCCTGACAGGTCAGCTAACTATGGCTACACCTTC; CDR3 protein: CASRTPDRSANYGYTF
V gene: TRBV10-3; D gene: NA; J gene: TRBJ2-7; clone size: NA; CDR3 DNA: TGTGCCATCAGGACAGACTCCGTCTACGAGCAGTACTTC; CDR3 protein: CAIRTDSVYEQYF
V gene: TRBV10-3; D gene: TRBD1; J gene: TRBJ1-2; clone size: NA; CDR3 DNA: TGTGCCGTGAAGGGGACAGAGTATGGCTACACCTTC; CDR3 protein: CAVKGTEYGYTF
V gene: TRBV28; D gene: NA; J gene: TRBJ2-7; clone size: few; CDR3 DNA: TGTGCCAGCAGCCTAAGCCTTGACAGTAAAAGGTCCTACGAGCAGTACTTC; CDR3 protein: CASSLSLDSKRSYEQYF
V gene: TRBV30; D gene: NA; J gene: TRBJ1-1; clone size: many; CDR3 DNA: TGTGCCTGGAGTGTACTCGGACAGAGGAACACTGAAGCTTTCTTT; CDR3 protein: CAWSVLGQRNTEAFF
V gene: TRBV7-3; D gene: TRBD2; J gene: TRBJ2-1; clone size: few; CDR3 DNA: TGTGCCAGCAGCCCGAGCGGGGGGGCGAATGAGCAGTTCTTC; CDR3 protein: CASSPSGGANEQFF
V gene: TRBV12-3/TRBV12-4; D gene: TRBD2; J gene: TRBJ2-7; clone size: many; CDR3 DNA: TGTGCCAGCATCCTAGCGGGAACCTACGAGCAGTACTTC; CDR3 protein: CASILAGTYEQYF
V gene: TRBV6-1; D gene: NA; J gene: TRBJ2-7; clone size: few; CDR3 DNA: TGTGCCAGCACCCCTTCAAAGGAGGGCGAGCAGTACTTC; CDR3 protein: CASTPSKEGEQYF
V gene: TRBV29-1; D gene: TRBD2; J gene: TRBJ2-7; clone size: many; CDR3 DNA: TGCAGCGTTGAAATGGGCCGAGGGAGGGACGAGCAGTACTTC; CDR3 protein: CSVEMGRGRDEQYF
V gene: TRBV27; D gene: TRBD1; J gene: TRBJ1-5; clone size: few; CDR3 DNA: TGTGCCAGCAGTAGGGACAGCGGCTTAGCCCAGCCCCAGCATTTT; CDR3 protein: CASSRDSGLAQPQHF
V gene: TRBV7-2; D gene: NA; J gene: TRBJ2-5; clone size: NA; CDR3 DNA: TGTGCCAGCAGCCCAGACAGGTTTCAAGAGACCCAGTACTTC; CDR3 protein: CASSPDRFQETQYF
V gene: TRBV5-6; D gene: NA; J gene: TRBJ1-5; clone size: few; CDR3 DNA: TGTGCCAGCAGCTATACCGGGACGGGAAATCAGCCCCAGCATTTT; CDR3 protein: CASSYTGTGNQPQHF
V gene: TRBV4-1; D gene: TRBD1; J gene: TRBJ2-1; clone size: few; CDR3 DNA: TGCGCCAGCAGCCGGACAGGGTCCCCTGGGGATGAGCAGTTCTTC; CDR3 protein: CASSRTGSPGDEQFF
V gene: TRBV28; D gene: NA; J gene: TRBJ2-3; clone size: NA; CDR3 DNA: TGTGCCAGCAGTTTCTTCCCCCCAGCGGGCCGCACAGATACGCAGTATTTT; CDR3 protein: CASSFFPPAGRTDTQYF
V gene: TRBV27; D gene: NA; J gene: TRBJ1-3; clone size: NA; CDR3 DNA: TGTGCCACCCGGGGAGTTGCTGGAAACACCATATATTTT; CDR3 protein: CATRGVAGNTIYF
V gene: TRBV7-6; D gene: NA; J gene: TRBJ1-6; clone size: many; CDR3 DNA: TGTGCCAGCAGCTTAGCCAGCTCCTATAATTCACCCCTCCACTTT; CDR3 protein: CASSLASSYNSPLHF
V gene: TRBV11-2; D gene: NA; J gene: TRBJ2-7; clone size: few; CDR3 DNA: TGTGCCAGCAGCTTACCTCCCGCCTACGAGCAGTACTTC; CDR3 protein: CASSLPPAYEQYF
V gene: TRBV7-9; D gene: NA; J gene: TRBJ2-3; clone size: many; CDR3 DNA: TGTGCCAGCAGCTTTGGCACAGATACGCAGTATTTT; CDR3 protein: CASSFGTDTQYF
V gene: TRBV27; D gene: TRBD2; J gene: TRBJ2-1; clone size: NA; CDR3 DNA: TGTGCCAGCAGTTTTAGTATCGGCCTAGCGGGGGGGAGGAATGAGCAGTTCTTC; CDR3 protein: CASSFSIGLAGGRNEQFF
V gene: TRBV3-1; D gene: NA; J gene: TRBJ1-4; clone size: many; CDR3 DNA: TGTGCCAGCAGCCAAGATTGGGCCGATGAAAAACTGTTTTTT; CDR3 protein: CASSQDWADEKLFF
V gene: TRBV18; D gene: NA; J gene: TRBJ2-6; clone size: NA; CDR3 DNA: TGTGCCAGCTCACCAGCGGCCCTCTCTGGGGCCAACGTCCTGACTTTC; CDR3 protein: CASSPAALSGANVLTF
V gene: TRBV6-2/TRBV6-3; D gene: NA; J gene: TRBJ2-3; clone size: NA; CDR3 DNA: TGTGCCAGCAAAGCAAGCACAGATACGCAGTATTTT; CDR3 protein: CASKASTDTQYF
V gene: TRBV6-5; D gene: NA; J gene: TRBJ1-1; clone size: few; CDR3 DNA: TGTGCCAGCAGTTACGCAGCAGTTAGGACGAACACTGAAGCTTTCTTT; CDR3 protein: CASSYAAVRTNTEAFF
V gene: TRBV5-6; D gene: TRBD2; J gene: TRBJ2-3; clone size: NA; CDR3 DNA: TGTGCCAGCAGCTTGTCAGCGGGACTCGCCACAGATACGCAGTATTTT; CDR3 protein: CASSLSAGLATDTQYF
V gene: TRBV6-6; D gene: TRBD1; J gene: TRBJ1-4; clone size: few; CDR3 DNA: TGTGCCAGCAGTTACGTCCCGGGACAGGGGAAGGGGGAAAAACTGTTTTTT; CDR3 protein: CASSYVPGQGKGEKLFF
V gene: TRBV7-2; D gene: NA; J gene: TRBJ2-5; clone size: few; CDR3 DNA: TGTGCCAGCAGCTGGAGGGGTTCGGGGGAGACCCAGTACTTC; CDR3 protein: CASSWRGSGETQYF
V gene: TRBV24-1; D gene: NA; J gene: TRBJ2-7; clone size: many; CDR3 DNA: TGTGCCACCAGTGATTCCCAGTCGGGTCGTTCCTACGAGCAGTACTTC; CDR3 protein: CATSDSQSGRSYEQYF
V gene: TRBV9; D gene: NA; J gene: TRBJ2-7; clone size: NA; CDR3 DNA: TGTGCCAGCAGCCCCGGAAGGGGGGACGAGCAGTACTTC; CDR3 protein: CASSPGRGDEQYF
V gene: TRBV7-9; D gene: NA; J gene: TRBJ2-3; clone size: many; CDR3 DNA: TGTGCCAGCAGCTTAGCAGTAGGGCAGTACTCGGATACGCAGTATTTT; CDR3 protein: CASSLAVGQYSDTQYF
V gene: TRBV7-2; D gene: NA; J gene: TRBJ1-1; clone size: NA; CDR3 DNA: TGTGCCAGCAGCCCGACCGGGACGGCCTCTTGGGGCACTGAAGCTTTCTTT; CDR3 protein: CASSPTGTASWGTEAFF
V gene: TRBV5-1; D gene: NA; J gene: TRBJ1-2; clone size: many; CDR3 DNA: TGCGCCAGCAGCTTGGTCGAGGGGTATGGCTACACCTTC; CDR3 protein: CASSLVEGYGYTF
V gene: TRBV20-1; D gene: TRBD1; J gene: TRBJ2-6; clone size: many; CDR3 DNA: TGCAGTACGCTAACCAAGGGGGCAAATGGGGCCAACGTCCTGACTTTC; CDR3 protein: CSTLTKGANGANVLTF
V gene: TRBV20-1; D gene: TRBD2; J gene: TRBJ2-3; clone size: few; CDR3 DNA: TGCAGTGCTAGAGGGACTAGCGTAGATACGCAGTATTTT; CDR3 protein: CSARGTSVDTQYF
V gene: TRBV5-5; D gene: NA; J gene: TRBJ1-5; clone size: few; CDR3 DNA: TGTGCCAGCAGCTTCACCGGCTATAGCAATCAGCCCCAGCATTTT; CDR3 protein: CASSFTGYSNQPQHF
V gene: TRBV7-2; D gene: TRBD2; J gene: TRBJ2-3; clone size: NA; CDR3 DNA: TGTGCCAGCAGCACCGAGCGGGGGGCCACAGATACGCAGTATTTT; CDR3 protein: CASSTERGATDTQYF
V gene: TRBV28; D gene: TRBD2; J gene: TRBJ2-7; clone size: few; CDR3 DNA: TGTGCCAGCAGTTCGACCGCGGGGGTTTGGGACGAGCAGTACTTC; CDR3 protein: CASSSTAGVWDEQYF
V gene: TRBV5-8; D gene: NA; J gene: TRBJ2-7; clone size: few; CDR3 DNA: TGTGCCAGCAGAACTCGCAGGGGGAGGTACGAGCAGTACTTC; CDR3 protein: CASRTRRGRYEQYF
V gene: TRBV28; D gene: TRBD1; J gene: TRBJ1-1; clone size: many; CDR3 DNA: TGTGCCAGCATCCGCCACACAGGGGGTACTGAAGCTTTCTTT; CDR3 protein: CASIRHTGGTEAFF
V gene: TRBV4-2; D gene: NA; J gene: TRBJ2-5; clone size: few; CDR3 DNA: TGTGCCAGCAGCCAAGTAGATCAAGAGACCCAGTACTTC; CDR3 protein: CASSQVDQETQYF
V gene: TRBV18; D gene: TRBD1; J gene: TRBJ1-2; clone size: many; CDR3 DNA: TGTGCCAGCTCACCGGTGACAGGGGGCGGCGGCTATGGCTACACCTTC; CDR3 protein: CASSPVTGGGGYGYTF